This is a list of T cell receptor beta chains from one sample in a study of lymphopenia after photon versus proton radiotherapy. The table came from immunoSEQ multiplex PCR; TCRdb's copy has only in-frame clones and leaves some out. The table includes approximately 65,000 clones, roughly nine tenths detected once. The sample was peripheral blood, taken from a patient treated with proton-based radiotherapy. The receptors were gathered from a man older than 75 with esophageal cancer. Each CDR3 is given with its conserved first and last residue. Fields, in order: clone size, D gene, J gene, V gene, CDR3 DNA, CDR3 protein. A D gene is named only where the DNA matches it firmly. Rows may omit the clone size; those that give it use once, few, many or a size class.

clone size: NA; D gene: NA; J gene: TRBJ2-7; V gene: TRBV11-1; CDR3 DNA: TGTGCCAGCAGCTCACAGGTTGAAAGCGAGCAGTACTTC; CDR3 protein: CASSSQVESEQYF
clone size: NA; D gene: TRBD2; J gene: TRBJ2-7; V gene: TRBV5-1; CDR3 DNA: TGCGCCAGCAGAGTAGCGGGATATGACGAGCAGTACTTC; CDR3 protein: CASRVAGYDEQYF
clone size: NA; D gene: NA; J gene: TRBJ1-1; V gene: TRBV7-9; CDR3 DNA: TGTGCCAGCAGCAGCGTCGAGGGGACTGAAGCTTTCTTT; CDR3 protein: CASSSVEGTEAFF
clone size: many; D gene: NA; J gene: TRBJ1-6; V gene: TRBV6-4; CDR3 DNA: TGTGCCAGCAGTGACTCTGGTAATTCACCCCTCCACTTT; CDR3 protein: CASSDSGNSPLHF
clone size: NA; D gene: TRBD1; J gene: TRBJ2-7; V gene: TRBV19; CDR3 DNA: TGTGCCAGTAGTCGGGACAGTAGCTCCTACGAGCAGTACTTC; CDR3 protein: CASSRDSSSYEQYF
clone size: NA; D gene: NA; J gene: TRBJ2-7; V gene: TRBV29-1; CDR3 DNA: TGCAGCATCCGGACTCTAACGACGAAGCAGTACTTC; CDR3 protein: CSIRTLTTKQYF
clone size: NA; D gene: TRBD1; J gene: TRBJ2-7; V gene: TRBV30; CDR3 DNA: TGTGCCTGGAGTGGCGACAGGGGGCACTACGAGCAGTACTTC; CDR3 protein: CAWSGDRGHYEQYF
clone size: few; D gene: TRBD2; J gene: TRBJ2-5; V gene: TRBV4-3; CDR3 DNA: TGCGCCAGCAGCCAAGTGTTAGCGGGGGAGCCTTCCATCGGCCAAGAGACCCAGTACTTC; CDR3 protein: CASSQVLAGEPSIGQETQYF
clone size: NA; D gene: TRBD1; J gene: TRBJ2-1; V gene: TRBV5-1; CDR3 DNA: TGCGCCAGCAGCTCTCGGACAGGGACGGGGGACCCCTACAATGAGCAGTTCTTC; CDR3 protein: CASSSRTGTGDPYNEQFF
clone size: NA; D gene: NA; J gene: TRBJ2-1; V gene: TRBV18; CDR3 DNA: TGTGCCAGCTCACCCCCGGACAGAAGCTCCTACAATGAGCAGTTCTTC; CDR3 protein: CASSPPDRSSYNEQFF
clone size: NA; D gene: NA; J gene: TRBJ2-5; V gene: TRBV5-8; CDR3 DNA: TGTGCCAGCAGCTTTGGGGGAGCGGAGACCCAGTACTTC; CDR3 protein: CASSFGGAETQYF
clone size: NA; D gene: NA; J gene: TRBJ1-2; V gene: TRBV7-9; CDR3 DNA: TGTGCCAGCAGCTCCTCGGGGGTCGCTAACTATGGCTACACCTTC; CDR3 protein: CASSSSGVANYGYTF
clone size: few; D gene: NA; J gene: TRBJ2-7; V gene: TRBV7-2; CDR3 DNA: TGTGCCAGCAGCCCTAGTAGTGGCCACGAGCAGTACTTC; CDR3 protein: CASSPSSGHEQYF
clone size: NA; D gene: NA; J gene: TRBJ2-4; V gene: TRBV7-6; CDR3 DNA: TGTGCCAGCAGCTCGCCTGAAAACATTCAGTACTTC; CDR3 protein: CASSSPENIQYF
clone size: NA; D gene: NA; J gene: TRBJ1-1; V gene: TRBV4-3; CDR3 DNA: TGCGCCAGCAGCCAAGATCTGGGGTCGAGGAACACTGAAGCTTTCTTT; CDR3 protein: CASSQDLGSRNTEAFF
clone size: NA; D gene: TRBD1; J gene: TRBJ1-4; V gene: TRBV29-1; CDR3 DNA: TGCAGCGTGCGGACAGGCACCACTGGAAAACTGTTTTTT; CDR3 protein: CSVRTGTTGKLFF
clone size: NA; D gene: TRBD2; J gene: TRBJ2-7; V gene: TRBV11-3; CDR3 DNA: TGTGCCAGCAGCTCCGGGACTAGCGGTTCTGGGGAGGAGCAGTACTTC; CDR3 protein: CASSSGTSGSGEEQYF
clone size: NA; D gene: NA; J gene: TRBJ1-1; V gene: TRBV5-3; CDR3 DNA: TGTGCCAGAAGCCCCCCGTTTAAACAGGGTAGGATGAACACTGAAGCTTTCTTT; CDR3 protein: CARSPPFKQGRMNTEAFF
clone size: NA; D gene: NA; J gene: TRBJ1-1; V gene: TRBV19; CDR3 DNA: TGTGCCAGTAAATATGGGGCTGAAGCTTTCTTT; CDR3 protein: CASKYGAEAFF
clone size: NA; D gene: TRBD1; J gene: TRBJ2-1; V gene: TRBV12-5; CDR3 DNA: TGTGCTAGTGGCACCCGGGACAGGGCGGTTGAGCAGTTCTTC; CDR3 protein: CASGTRDRAVEQFF
clone size: NA; D gene: TRBD1; J gene: TRBJ1-1; V gene: TRBV6-5; CDR3 DNA: TGTGCCAGCAAGAACAGGGGGCGAGCTTTCTTT; CDR3 protein: CASKNRGRAFF
clone size: NA; D gene: NA; J gene: TRBJ2-5; V gene: TRBV6-6; CDR3 DNA: TGTGCCAGCAGTTCCTCTTTCGGGCCGGCCCAAGAGACCCAGTACTTC; CDR3 protein: CASSSSFGPAQETQYF
clone size: NA; D gene: TRBD2; J gene: TRBJ2-3; V gene: TRBV11-2; CDR3 DNA: TGTGCCAGCAGCTCAAGGCAGCCCCCTAGCGGAAGCACAGATACGCAGTATTTT; CDR3 protein: CASSSRQPPSGSTDTQYF
clone size: NA; D gene: TRBD2; J gene: TRBJ2-5; V gene: TRBV30; CDR3 DNA: TGTGCCTGGAGTGGATGGCGGGGGGAAGAAGAGACCCAGTACTTC; CDR3 protein: CAWSGWRGEEETQYF